This record looks at one TCR beta chain sequence and its context. Its antigen is not identified. The V segment lost 6 bases and the J segment 5 bases; nucleotides outside the gene matches: 8. The CDR3 sequence is 16 residues long. CDR1 and CDR2 (germline): SGHDT, YYEEEE. This entry comes from a study of T cells after posttransplantation cyclophosphamide. General study findings and limits: Tissue-infiltrating T cells from skin or gut overlapped little with blood T cells. Donor CD8+ memory clones often dominated recipient blood repertoires at later times. Recipient CMV seropositivity and CMV reactivation strongly tracked TRB clonality.

Methotrexate plus calcineurin inhibitor accompanied controls' myeloablative marrow transplants; sampling was 1 year later. The assay was immunoSEQ multiplex PCR, and TCRdb's table has in-frame clones only and misses some. The sample consists of approximately 16,000 clones, around 86% of them appearing once. This material consisted of PBMCs, taken after an allogeneic stem cell transplant with a calcineurin inhibitor and methotrexate. The chain carries TRBV5-6 and TRBJ1-6; 10 bases map to TRBD1. The TCR originated in a male patient aged 45-59 years who received an allogeneic stem cell transplant from an unrelated donor, was CMV-positive, and had chronic GVHD only. Some T cells may be graft donor cells. CDR3 amino acids: CASMLFGTGDNSPLHF. CDR3 nucleotides: TGTGCCAGCATGCTATTCGGGACAGGGGATAATTCACCCCTCCACTTT.